Following are 29 T cell receptor beta chains from one sample sequenced in a study of blood T cell repertoires in COVID-19. TCRdb keeps only in-frame clones here, not all; method: immunoSEQ multiplex PCR. This table holds 100,000 to 150,000 clones, about 80% found once. The sequenced sample was peripheral blood. The receptors were gathered from a man aged 55 to 70 with active or convalescent COVID-19.

The CDR3 DNA follows: TGTGCCAGCAGTTTATCCGCGAATAATGAAAAACTGTTTTTT. It translates to CASSLSANNEKLFF. The chain links TRBV28 to TRBJ1-4; D call uncertain. V was cut by 1 base and J by 4 bases, with 7 bases left in between. Germline V gene lookup returns CDR1 MDHEN and CDR2 SYDVKM. This CDR3 has 14 residues.

This clone was found a few times. V usage is TRBV30 and J usage is TRBJ2-2; D is possibly TRBD2 (6 bases). Germline CDR1 reads GTSNPN; CDR2 reads SVGIG (reference sequence). The CDR3 has 14 residues. Trimming took off 0 bases at V and 4 bases at J, with 9 bases between the two ends. CDR3 bases: TGTGCCTGGAGTGTACCCGGGGGCACCGGGGAGCTGTTTTTT. Amino acid sequence: CAWSVPGGTGELFF.

V is TRBV7-9 and J is TRBJ1-1, with a possible D match to TRBD1 (5 bases). The CDR3 runs to 13 residues. From germline, CDR1 is SEHNR and CDR2 FQNEAQ (reference sequence). Trimming left V 1 base short and J 6 bases short, with 9 bases between. The chain's CDR3 is CASSLDLGPEAFF. In DNA form, the CDR3 reads TGTGCCAGCAGCTTAGATCTGGGGCCTGAAGCTTTCTTT. The full variable domain, its missing parts supplied by reference TRBV7-9 and TRBJ1-1, is DTGVSQNPRHKITKRGQNVTFRCDPISEHNRLYWYRQTLGQGPEFLTYFQNEAQLEKSRLLSDRFSAERPKGSFSTLEIQRTEQGDSAMYLCASSLDLGPEAFFGQGTRLTVV.

The chain has TRBV7-2 and TRBJ1-4; D perhaps matches TRBD1 (5 bases). Germline V CDR1 and CDR2: SGHTA, FQGNSA. The CDR3 runs 15 residues. Trimming cost V 1 base and J 8 bases, with 14 bases left between them. CDR3 coding DNA: TGTGCCAGCAGCTTAGATCTGGGGGGTTGGGAAAAACTGTTTTTT. Translation gives CASSLDLGGWEKLFF.

The chain carries TRBV29-1 and TRBJ1-1, with 9 bases matching TRBD1. V gave up 2 bases and J gave up 4 bases; unmatched junction bases: 5. The CDR3 sequence is 14 residues long. Per germline, CDR1 SQVTM and CDR2 ANQGSEA. The DNA for the CDR3 is TGCAGCGTTGAACTGACAGGGGGGCCCACTGAAGCTTTCTTT. Translating gives CSVELTGGPTEAFF.

CDR3 nucleotides: TGTGCCACCCTTTCCCCTAGCGCTCTCAAAAACATTCAGTACTTC. Protein: CATLSPSALKNIQYF. This chain uses TRBV28 with TRBJ2-4; TRBD2 is a possible D gene (6 bases). CDR1 and CDR2 from the germline V gene are MDHEN and SYDVKM. Trimming took off 10 bases at V and 3 bases at J, with 19 bases between the two ends. The length of the CDR3 is 15 residues. Full variable domain (rest looked up from reference TRBV28 and TRBJ2-4): DVKVTQSSRYLVKRTGEKVFLECVQDMDHENMFWYRQDPGLGLRLIYFSYDVKMKEKGDIPEGYSVSREKKERFSLILESASTNQTSMYLCATLSPSALKNIQYFGAGTRLSVL.

This clone was seen a few times. V is TRBV7-2 and J is TRBJ2-2; D is unresolved. Deletions cut 5 bases from V and 6 bases from J, with 13 bases between. CDR3 length equals 14 residues. CDR1 is SGHTA and CDR2 is FQGNSA in the germline V gene. The CDR3 DNA sequence: TGTGCCAGCAGCCTGAGCAAATTGCCCGGGGAGCTGTTTTTT. This codes for CASSLSKLPGELFF.

The chain is built from TRBV20-1 and TRBJ1-3, with a possible D match to TRBD1 (6 bases). The CDR3 covers 11 residues. From germline, CDR1 is DFQATT and CDR2 SNEGSKA (reference sequence). The DNA of the CDR3 is TGCAGCGCAGGGGACGGAAACACCATATATTTT. This codes for CSAGDGNTIYF.

The chain couples TRBV5-6 to TRBJ2-2; D perhaps matches TRBD1 (6 bases). CDR1 and CDR2 (germline): SGHDT, YYEEEE. The CDR3 is 15 residues long. V was trimmed by 4 bases and J by 5 bases, leaving 15 bases between them. The CDR3 DNA sequence: TGTGCCAGCAGCCCAGGGGTAGGGGAGACCGGGGAGCTGTTTTTT. It encodes CASSPGVGETGELFF.

This clone was seen only once. The chain couples TRBV2 to TRBJ2-3; D is ambiguous. Germline V CDR1 and CDR2: SNHLY, FYNNEI. Trimming took 0 bases from V and 4 from J, leaving 8 bases between them. The CDR3 extends over 14 amino acids. The CDR3 sequence is CASSEAEIADTQYF. The CDR3 DNA reads TGTGCCAGCAGTGAAGCGGAGATCGCAGATACGCAGTATTTT.

The chain carries TRBV7-3 and TRBJ2-7, with 8 bases matching TRBD2. There are 15 residues in the CDR3. Germline CDR1 reads SGHTA; CDR2 reads FQGTGA. V lost 3 bases and J lost 5; bases outside the gene matches: 9. The CDR3 reads CASSFGRGALNEQYF. Here the CDR3 DNA reads TGTGCCAGCAGCTTCGGGCGGGGGGCTTTGAACGAGCAGTACTTC.

The chain is built from TRBV30 and TRBJ2-1, with 10 bases lining up with TRBD2. The V gene's germline CDR1 is GTSNPN and CDR2 SVGIG (reference sequence). The length of the CDR3 is 11 residues. Trimming cost V 2 bases and J 15 bases; bases outside gene matches: 4. The CDR3 here is CAWSSGRARFF. The CDR3 nucleotides read TGTGCCTGGAGTAGCGGGAGGGCACGGTTCTTC.

V and J are TRBV6-5 and TRBJ1-1; unclear D gene. With 7 bases removed from V and 5 bases from J, the gap between germline ends came to 8 bases. The CDR3 is made up of 11 amino acids. The germline CDR1 and CDR2 sequences are MNHEY and SVGAGI. CDR3 sequence: CASTRGTEAFF. The CDR3 DNA is TGTGCCAGCACCCGAGGGACTGAAGCTTTCTTT.

This chain uses TRBV27 with TRBJ2-7, with TRBD1 as a possible D gene (6 bases). Germline-derived CDR1 and CDR2 are MNHEY and SMNVEV (reference sequence). CDR3 size: 12 residues. With 3 bases removed from V and 7 bases from J, the gap between germline ends came to 10 bases. The CDR3, as DNA: TGTGCCAGCAGTTTCGGTAGGGGGGAGCAGTACTTC. This translates into CASSFGRGEQYF.

The chain uses TRBV10-3 and TRBJ2-7; maybe TRBD2 (5 bases). The CDR3 spans 12 residues. CDR1 is ENHRY and CDR2 is SYGVKD in the germline V gene. V lost 4 bases and J lost 5, with 9 bases in between. The CDR3 DNA is TGTGCCATCAGTGTAGCCGGGGACGAGCAGTACTTC. Translating gives CAISVAGDEQYF.

V gene TRBV2 combines with J gene TRBJ2-1; 12 bases are a match to TRBD2. J lost 6 bases, V lost 5 bases, and 5 bases had no gene match. This CDR3 is built from 15 residues. Looked up from germline, CDR1 is SNHLY and CDR2 is FYNNEI. The DNA of the CDR3 is TGTGCCAGCAGTCCTCTAGCGGGAGGGCTCAATGAGCAGTTCTTC. This sequence encodes CASSPLAGGLNEQFF. Complete variable domain (other parts from reference TRBV2 and TRBJ2-1): EPEVTQTPSHQVTQMGQEVILRCVPISNHLYFYWYRQILGQKVEFLVSFYNNEISEKSEIFDDQFSVERPDGSNFTLKIRSTKLEDSAMYFCASSPLAGGLNEQFFGPGTRLTVL.

The chain joins TRBV7-2 to TRBJ2-3, with 9 bases fitting TRBD2. Germline CDR1 reads SGHTA; CDR2 reads FQGNSA. The CDR3 length is 15 residues. The ends lost 4 bases at V and 2 bases at J; junction bases unmatched: 4. The CDR3 coding sequence is TGTGCCAGCAGCTCCTGGACTAGCGCCACAGATACGCAGTATTTT. Translation gives CASSSWTSATDTQYF.

The chain links TRBV29-1 to TRBJ2-7, with a tentative D call TRBD2 (5 bases). Per germline, CDR1 SQVTM and CDR2 ANQGSEA. V was pared by 4 bases and J by 2 bases, with 9 bases between. This CDR3 has 12 amino acids. The CDR3 here is CSVARAAYEQYF. For the CDR3, the DNA is TGCAGCGTTGCGAGGGCAGCCTACGAGCAGTACTTC.

The chain couples TRBV5-5 to TRBJ2-1; D not certain. The CDR3 contains 13 residues. The germline gives CDR1 SGHKS, CDR2 YYEKEE (reference sequence). Trimming removed 2 bases from V and 5 bases from J, with 8 bases in between. DNA for the CDR3: TGTGCCAGCAGCTTCGGTCGGGACAATGAGCAGTTCTTC. Residues: CASSFGRDNEQFF.

This chain links TRBV6-1 with TRBJ2-5; TRBD2 agrees at 12 bases. The germline CDR1 and CDR2 sequences are MNHNS and SASEGT. V lost 2 bases, J lost 2 bases, and 0 bases stayed unmatched. The CDR3 length is 15 residues. The CDR3 DNA sequence: TGTGCCAGCAGTGAACTAGCGGGAGGGCAAGAGACCCAGTACTTC. Translating it yields CASSELAGGQETQYF.

The chain uses TRBV2 and TRBJ1-2, with unresolved D. Germline values: CDR1 SNHLY, CDR2 FYNNEI. Trimming took 3 bases from V and 5 from J, leaving 10 bases between them. There are 13 residues in the CDR3. The DNA of the CDR3 is TGTGCCAGCAGTGAGTCGCCGGGTTATGGCTACACCTTC. Amino acid sequence: CASSESPGYGYTF. The full variable domain, rest sourced from reference TRBV2 and TRBJ1-2, is EPEVTQTPSHQVTQMGQEVILRCVPISNHLYFYWYRQILGQKVEFLVSFYNNEISEKSEIFDDQFSVERPDGSNFTLKIRSTKLEDSAMYFCASSESPGYGYTFGSGTRLTVV.

The genes are TRBV3-1 (or the pseudogene TRBV3-2) and TRBJ1-1; possible D gene TRBD1, 5 bases. Germline V CDR1 and CDR2: LGHDT, YNNKEL (reference sequence). The CDR3 consists of 14 residues. The V and J ends lost 7 bases and 0 bases respectively, with 12 bases between them. The CDR3 spells CASTDSFLNTEAFF. Here the CDR3 DNA reads TGTGCCAGCACCGACAGTTTCCTGAACACTGAAGCTTTCTTT.

The V call is TRBV28, the J call TRBJ2-3; TRBD2 might be the D (5 bases). Germline CDR1 MDHEN, CDR2 SYDVKM. CDR3 length: 14 amino acids. The V end lost 5 bases, the J end lost 4 bases, and 13 bases lay between the germline ends. The CDR3 DNA is TGTGCCAGCAGTATGGGAGTCTCGGCAGATACGCAGTATTTT. It codes for CASSMGVSADTQYF.

The CDR3 region has the DNA TGTGCCATCAGTGAGGTACAGGGACTAGCGGCCATCCCTAAGACCCAGTACTTC. It yields the protein CAISEVQGLAAIPKTQYF. This chain connects TRBV10-3 to TRBJ2-5, with 11 nucleotides matching TRBD2. Unmatched junction bases numbered 14, after V lost 2 bases and J lost 6 bases. Germline CDR1 is ENHRY and CDR2 is SYGVKD. This CDR3 has 18 amino acids.

The chain uses TRBV19 and TRBJ2-5; 7 positions agree with TRBD1. The ends lost 5 bases at V and 2 bases at J; junction bases unmatched: 8. Looked up from germline, CDR1 is LNHDA and CDR2 is SQIVND (reference sequence). The CDR3 is 15 amino acids. CDR3 region: CASSDREFLQETQYF. The CDR3 nucleotides read TGTGCCAGTAGTGACAGGGAATTCTTGCAAGAGACCCAGTACTTC.

The chain links TRBV5-6 to TRBJ2-1, with D possibly being TRBD1 (5 bases). Germline values: CDR1 SGHDT, CDR2 YYEEEE. The V end was cut by 0 bases, the J end by 6 bases, with 10 bases between. The CDR3 runs 14 residues. CDR3 sequence (DNA): TGTGCCAGCAGCTTGGGAGCCAGGGCCAATGAGCAGTTCTTC. Translating gives CASSLGARANEQFF.

This clone has only a few counts. The V call is TRBV19, the J call TRBJ2-7; tentatively, D is TRBD1 (5 bases). Deletions cut 6 bases from V and 6 bases from J, with 21 bases between. The CDR3 runs to 15 residues. Looked up from germline, CDR1 is LNHDA and CDR2 is SQIVND (reference sequence). CDR3 in amino acids: CASSPITDIPSEQYF. CDR3 in DNA: TGTGCCAGTAGCCCCATTACGGACATTCCATCCGAGCAGTACTTC.

V gene TRBV7-3 combines with J gene TRBJ2-1; D perhaps matches TRBD1 (5 bases). Germline lookup yields CDR1 SGHTA and CDR2 FQGTGA. Trimming removed 0 bases from V and 2 bases from J, with 17 bases in between. The CDR3 spans 18 residues. CDR3 sequence reads: CASSLTGQGGAAYNEQFF. CDR3 nucleotides: TGTGCCAGCAGCTTAACGGGGCAGGGTGGGGCCGCCTACAATGAGCAGTTCTTC.

The chain employs TRBV5-1 and TRBJ2-7; 8 bases map to TRBD1. Germline CDR1 is SGHRS and CDR2 is YFSETQ. The CDR3 consists of 14 residues. V gave up 4 bases and J gave up 2 bases; unmatched junction bases: 5. This CDR3 reads CASSRPGGTYEQYF. The CDR3 coding sequence is TGCGCCAGCAGCCGACCAGGGGGCACCTACGAGCAGTACTTC. The full variable domain, completed using reference TRBV5-1 and TRBJ2-7, is KAGVTQTPRYLIKTRGQQVTLSCSPISGHRSVSWYQQTPGQGLQFLFEYFSETQRNKGNFPGRFSGRQFSNSRSEMNVSTLELGDSALYLCASSRPGGTYEQYFGPGTRLTVT.